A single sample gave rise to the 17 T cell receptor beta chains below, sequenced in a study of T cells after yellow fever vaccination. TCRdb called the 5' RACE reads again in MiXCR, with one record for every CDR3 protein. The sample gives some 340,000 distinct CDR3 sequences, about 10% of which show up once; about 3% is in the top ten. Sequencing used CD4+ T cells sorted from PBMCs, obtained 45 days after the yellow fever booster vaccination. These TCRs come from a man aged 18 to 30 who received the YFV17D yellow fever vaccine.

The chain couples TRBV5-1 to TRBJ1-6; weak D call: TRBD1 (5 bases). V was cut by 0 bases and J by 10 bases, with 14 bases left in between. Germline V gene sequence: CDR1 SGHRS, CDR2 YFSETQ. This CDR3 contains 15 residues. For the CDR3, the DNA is TGCGCCAGCAGCTTGGCCGGCAGGGAAAGATCACCCCTCCACTTT. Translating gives CASSLAGRERSPLHF.

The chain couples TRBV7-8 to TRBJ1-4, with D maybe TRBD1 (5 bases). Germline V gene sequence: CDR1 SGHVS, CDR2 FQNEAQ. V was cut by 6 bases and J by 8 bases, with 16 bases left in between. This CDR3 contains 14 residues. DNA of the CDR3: TGTGCCAGCAGTCCCCCGGGGGGACGGGAAAAACTGTTTTTT. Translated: CASSPPGGREKLFF.

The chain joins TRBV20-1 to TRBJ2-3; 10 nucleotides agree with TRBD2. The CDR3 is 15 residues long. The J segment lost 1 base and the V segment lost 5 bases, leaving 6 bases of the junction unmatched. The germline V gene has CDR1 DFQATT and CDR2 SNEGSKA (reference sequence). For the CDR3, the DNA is TGCAGTGCTCCTGCCGGGACTAGCGGCACAGATACGCAGTATTTT. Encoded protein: CSAPAGTSGTDTQYF.

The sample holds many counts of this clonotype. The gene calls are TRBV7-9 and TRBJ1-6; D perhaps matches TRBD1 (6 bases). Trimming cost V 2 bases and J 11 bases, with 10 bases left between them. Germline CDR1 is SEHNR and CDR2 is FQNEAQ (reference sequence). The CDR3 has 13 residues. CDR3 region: CASSLQGNTPLHF. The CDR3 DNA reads TGTGCCAGCAGCTTACAGGGGAATACACCCCTCCACTTT.

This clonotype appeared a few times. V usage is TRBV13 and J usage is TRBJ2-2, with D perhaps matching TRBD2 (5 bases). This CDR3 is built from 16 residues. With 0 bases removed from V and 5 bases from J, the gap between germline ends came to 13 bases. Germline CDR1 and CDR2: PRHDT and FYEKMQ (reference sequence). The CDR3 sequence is CASSLGVSERTGELFF. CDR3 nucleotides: TGTGCCAGCAGCTTAGGGGTTAGCGAAAGGACCGGGGAGCTGTTTTTT.

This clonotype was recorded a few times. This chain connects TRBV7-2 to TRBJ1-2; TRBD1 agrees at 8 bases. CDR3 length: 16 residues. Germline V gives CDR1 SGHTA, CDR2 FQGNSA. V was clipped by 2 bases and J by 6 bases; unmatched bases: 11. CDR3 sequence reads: CASSLPSPMTGDGYTF. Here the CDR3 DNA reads TGTGCCAGCAGCTTACCATCCCCCATGACAGGGGATGGCTACACCTTC. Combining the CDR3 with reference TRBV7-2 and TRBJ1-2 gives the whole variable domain GAGVSQSPSNKVTEKGKDVELRCDPISGHTALYWYRQSLGQGLEFLIYFQGNSAPDKSGLPSDRFSAERTGGSVSTLTIQRTQQEDSAVYLCASSLPSPMTGDGYTFGSGTRLTVV.

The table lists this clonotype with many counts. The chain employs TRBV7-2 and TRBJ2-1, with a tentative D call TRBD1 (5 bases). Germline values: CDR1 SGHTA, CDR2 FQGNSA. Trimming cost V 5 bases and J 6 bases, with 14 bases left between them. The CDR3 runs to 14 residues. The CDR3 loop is CASSRIQGSNEQFF. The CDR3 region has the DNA TGTGCCAGCAGCCGCATTCAGGGTTCCAATGAGCAGTTCTTC.

This CDR3 reads CASQEQLNTEAFF. CDR3 nucleotides: TGTGCCAGCCAGGAACAACTCAACACTGAAGCTTTCTTT. This chain connects TRBV6-1 to TRBJ1-1; D call uncertain. V was pared by 8 bases and J by 2 bases, with 12 bases between. CDR1 is MNHNS and CDR2 is SASEGT in the germline V gene. The CDR3 runs to 13 residues.

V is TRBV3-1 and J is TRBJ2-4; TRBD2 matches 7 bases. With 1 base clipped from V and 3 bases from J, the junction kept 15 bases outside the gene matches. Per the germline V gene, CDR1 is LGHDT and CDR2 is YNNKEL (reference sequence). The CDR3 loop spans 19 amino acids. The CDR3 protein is CASSQGAGGSTKNKNIQYF. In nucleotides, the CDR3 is TGTGCCAGCAGCCAAGGAGCCGGCGGGAGCACCAAAAACAAAAACATTCAGTACTTC. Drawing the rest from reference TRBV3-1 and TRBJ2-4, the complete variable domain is DTAVSQTPKYLVTQMGNDKSIKCEQNLGHDTMYWYKQDSKKFLKIMFSYNNKELIINETVPNRFSPKSPDKAHLNLHINSLELGDSAVYFCASSQGAGGSTKNKNIQYFGAGTRLSVL.

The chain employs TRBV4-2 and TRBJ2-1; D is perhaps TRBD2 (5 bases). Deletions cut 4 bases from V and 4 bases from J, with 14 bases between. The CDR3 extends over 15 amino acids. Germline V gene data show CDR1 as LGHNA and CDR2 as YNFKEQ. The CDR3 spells CASSPSQERYNEQFF. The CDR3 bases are TGTGCCAGCAGCCCTAGTCAGGAGCGGTACAATGAGCAGTTCTTC.

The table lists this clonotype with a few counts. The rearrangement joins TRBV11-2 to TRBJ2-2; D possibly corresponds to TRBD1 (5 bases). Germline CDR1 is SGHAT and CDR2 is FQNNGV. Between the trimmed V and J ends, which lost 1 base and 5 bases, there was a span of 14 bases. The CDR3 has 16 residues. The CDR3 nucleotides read TGTGCCAGCAGCTTAGGTACCTGGGGCTTGACCGGGGAGCTGTTTTTT. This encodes CASSLGTWGLTGELFF. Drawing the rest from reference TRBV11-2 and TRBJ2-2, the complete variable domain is EAGVAQSPRYKIIEKRQSVAFWCNPISGHATLYWYQQILGQGPKLLIQFQNNGVVDDSQLPKDRFSAERLKGVDSTLKIQPAKLEDSAVYLCASSLGTWGLTGELFFGEGSRLTVL.

Written as DNA, the CDR3 is TGCAGTGCCACTCCAGGAGGTAACACTGAAGCTTTCTTT. This gives the protein CSATPGGNTEAFF. The chain recombines TRBV20-1 with TRBJ1-1; D ambiguous. The CDR3 is 13 residues long. Germline assignment: CDR1 DFQATT and CDR2 SNEGSKA (reference sequence). V lost 6 bases and J 2 bases, leaving 13 bases between the germline ends.

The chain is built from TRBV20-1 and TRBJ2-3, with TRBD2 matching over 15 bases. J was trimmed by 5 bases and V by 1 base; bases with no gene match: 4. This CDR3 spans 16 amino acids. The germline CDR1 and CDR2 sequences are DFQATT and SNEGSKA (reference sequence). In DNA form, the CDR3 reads TGCAGTGCTAGAGGGACTAGCGGGGGGGCCAAAGATACGCAGTATTTT. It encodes CSARGTSGGAKDTQYF.

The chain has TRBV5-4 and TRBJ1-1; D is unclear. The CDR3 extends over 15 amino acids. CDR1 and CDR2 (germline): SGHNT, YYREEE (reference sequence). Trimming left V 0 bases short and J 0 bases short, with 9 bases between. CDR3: CASSLAEALNTEAFF. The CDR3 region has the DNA TGTGCCAGCAGCTTGGCGGAAGCCCTGAACACTGAAGCTTTCTTT.

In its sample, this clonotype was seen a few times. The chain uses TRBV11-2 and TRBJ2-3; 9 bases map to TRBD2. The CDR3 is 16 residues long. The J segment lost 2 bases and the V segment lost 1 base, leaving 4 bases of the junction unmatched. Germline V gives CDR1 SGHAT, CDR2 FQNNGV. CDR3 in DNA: TGTGCCAGCAGCTTAGGACTAGCGGCCAACACAGATACGCAGTATTTT. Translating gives CASSLGLAANTDTQYF.

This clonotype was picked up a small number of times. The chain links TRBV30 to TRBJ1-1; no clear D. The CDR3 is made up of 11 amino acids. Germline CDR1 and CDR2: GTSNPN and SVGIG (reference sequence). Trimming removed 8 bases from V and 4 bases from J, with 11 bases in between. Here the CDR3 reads CALPTGTEAFF. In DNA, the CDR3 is TGTGCCCTCCCTACCGGCACTGAAGCTTTCTTT.

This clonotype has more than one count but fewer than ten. In DNA form, the CDR3 reads TGTGCCAGCAGTCGACTGGGGGAAGGCTCTGGAAACACCATATATTTT. It translates to CASSRLGEGSGNTIYF. V usage is TRBV6-4 and J usage is TRBJ1-3, with D perhaps TRBD1 (5 bases). CDR3 length: 16 residues. Between the trimmed V and J ends, which lost 5 bases and 0 bases, there was a span of 14 bases. Germline CDR1 reads MRHNA; CDR2 reads SNTAGT.